A single sample gave rise to the 24 T cell receptor beta chains below, sequenced in a study of T cell clonality in common variable immunodeficiency. Here immunoSEQ multiplex PCR was the method, and the copy in TCRdb shows in-frame clones only, minus some. This table holds approximately 44,000 clones with no singletons; the top ten claim about 3%. Sequencing was carried out using peripheral blood mononuclear cells. The receptors derive from a person aged 18 to 75 in good health.

This clone was seen repeatedly, ten times or more. One junction end disagrees with the germline gene, perhaps due to a read error. The read is 3 residues too short to cover the CDR3 end, so that end is filled in from the germline J gene. The V call is TRBV7-7, the J call TRBJ2-2; D is possibly TRBD1 (5 bases). Germline-derived CDR1 and CDR2 are SSHAT and FNYEAQ (reference sequence). CDR3 size: 14 residues. The sequenced part of the CDR3 DNA is TGTGCTAGCAGCTTAAGATGGGGCGCCGGGGAG. Translating gives CASSLRWGAGE. In full, the CDR3 reads CASSLRWGAGELFF.

The sample holds many counts of this clone. The read ends 3 residues before the CDR3 terminus; that terminus is restored from the germline J gene. The chain recombines TRBV29-1 with TRBJ1-1; 7 nucleotides align to TRBD1. CDR1 is SQVTM and CDR2 is ANQGSEA in the germline V gene. The CDR3 is 15 amino acids. CDR3 DNA, as far as it was read: TGCAGCGTTGAAGCCCCACAGGGGCTTCGGTTTGGA. It is translated as CSVEAPQGLRFG. The entire CDR3 protein is CSVEAPQGLRFGAFF.

On this clone: Read sequence stops 3 residues before the CDR3 end, and the germline J gene provides the missing end. V and J are TRBV7-6 and TRBJ1-2; 11 bases map to TRBD1. CDR3 length: 15 amino acids. Per the germline V gene, CDR1 is SGHVS and CDR2 is FNYEAQ. CDR3 bases read: TGTGCCAGCAGCGCTGGACAGGGGGCGGCCTACGAC. Translation gives CASSAGQGAAYD. The whole CDR3 region reads CASSAGQGAAYDYTF.

This clone was recorded many times. The CDR3 end is not reached by the read, which stops 3 residues before it; the germline J gene fills it in. The V gene is TRBV20-1, the J gene TRBJ2-7, with TRBD2 matching 11 bases. CDR3 length: 14 residues. Germline CDR1 DFQATT, CDR2 SNEGSKA (reference sequence). Unmatched junction bases numbered 8, after V lost 6 bases and J lost 4 bases. The CDR3 reads CSALLAGGRYEQYF. CDR3 bases read: TGCAGTGCCCTCTTAGCGGGAGGGCGGTACGAG.

In this sample, this clone turned up many times. The read ends 3 residues shy of where the CDR3 ends; the end is completed using the germline J gene. The J gene is TRBJ1-1, the V gene TRBV19, with D perhaps matching TRBD1 (6 bases). The CDR3 sequence is 14 residues long. V lost 10 bases and J lost 3, with 18 bases in between. Germline values: CDR1 LNHDA, CDR2 SQIVND (reference sequence). The DNA read from the CDR3 is TGTGCCATCCGACAGGCGCTTTCAGACACTGAA. Its protein is CAIRQALSDTE. The full-length CDR3 reads as CAIRQALSDTEAFF.

By share of the sample, this clone is medium-sized. The sequenced part of the CDR3 DNA is TGTGCCAGCAGTGAAGCACCCGACAGACCCTATGGC. It specifies CASSEAPDRPYG. The full CDR3 protein is CASSEAPDRPYGYTF. The chain carries TRBV6-1 and TRBJ1-2; maybe TRBD1 (5 bases). Sequencing ends 3 residues short of the CDR3 end; the germline J gene provides the rest. Germline-derived CDR1 and CDR2 are MNHNS and SASEGT. The CDR3 consists of 15 residues. V lost 0 bases and J 4 bases, leaving 12 bases between the germline ends.

This clone was recorded at least ten times. The read falls 3 residues short of the CDR3 end, and the missing part is taken from the germline J gene. The gene calls are TRBV19 and TRBJ2-5; TRBD2 matches at 11 bases. This CDR3 has 14 amino acids. V dropped 9 bases and J dropped 6; count of bases not matched to a gene: 9. Looked up from germline, CDR1 is LNHDA and CDR2 is SQIVND (reference sequence). Partial CDR3 DNA: TGTGCCAGCACTAGCGGGAGTGAGGGAAAGACC. Translated, it gives CASTSGSEGKT. In full, the CDR3 is CASTSGSEGKTQYF.

This clone was found many times. The missing CDR3 end, 3 residues past where the read stops, is filled in from the germline J gene. Other DNA sequences in this sample translate to the same CDR3. The chain uses TRBV10-3 and TRBJ1-5; a weak D match, TRBD1 (5 bases). V lost 6 bases, J lost 4 bases, and 10 bases lay in between. The CDR3 is made up of 13 amino acids. From germline, CDR1 is ENHRY and CDR2 SYGVKD. The sequenced CDR3 bases are TGTGCCATCAGGGAGGGGCTAAATCAGCCC. Its protein product is CAIREGLNQP. The full CDR3 protein is CAIREGLNQPQHF.

This clone was seen repeatedly, ten times or more. The CDR3 goes on 3 residues after the read ends, and that part is filled in from the germline J gene. V and J are TRBV10-3 and TRBJ2-3; 9 positions agree with TRBD2. V shed 5 bases and J 2 bases; nucleotides not matched to a gene: 5. This CDR3 is built from 15 residues. Germline assignment: CDR1 ENHRY and CDR2 SYGVKD. The CDR3 region is CAISLTSGYTDTQYF. The covered CDR3 bases are TGTGCCATCAGTCTGACTAGCGGATACACAGATACG.

In this sample, this clone turned up many times. The DNA ends 3 residues before the CDR3 does, and the rest of the CDR3 is filled in from the germline J gene. V and J are TRBV6-7 and TRBJ2-1, with 15 bases that match TRBD2. TRBV6-7 is placed among ORFs of uncertain function. The CDR3 is 15 residues long. J gave up 8 bases and V 7 bases, and 6 bases lay outside the gene matches. The CDR3 loop is CASNGTSGRWHEQFF. The part of the CDR3 DNA that was read is TGTGCCAGCAATGGGACTAGCGGGAGGTGGCATGAG.

This clone has ten or more counts. The DNA ends 3 residues before the CDR3 does, and the rest of the CDR3 is filled in from the germline J gene. V usage is TRBV11-2 and J usage is TRBJ2-7, with D maybe TRBD2 (5 bases). The germline V gene has CDR1 SGHAT and CDR2 FQNNGV. V was trimmed by 0 bases and J by 3 bases, leaving 9 bases between them. CDR3 size: 14 residues. The CDR3 protein is CASSLETSGYEQYF. The sequenced CDR3 bases are TGTGCCAGCAGCTTAGAAACGAGCGGCTACGAG.

The sample holds many counts of this clone. The missing CDR3 end, 3 residues past where the read stops, is filled in from the germline J gene. The gene calls are TRBV6-1 and TRBJ2-7; 7 bases align to TRBD2. V lost 1 base to trimming and J lost 2 bases; unmatched junction nucleotides: 5. The CDR3 has 15 amino acids. CDR1 MNHNS and CDR2 SASEGT come from the germline V gene. The CDR3 here is CASSEVASGAYEQYF. The CDR3 DNA, read in part, is TGTGCCAGCAGTGAAGTGGCTAGCGGAGCCTACGAG.

Many counts were recorded for this clone. Coverage ceases 3 residues before the CDR3 finishes, and the germline J gene fills in the end. J is TRBJ1-1 and V is TRBV30; D possibly corresponds to TRBD1 (6 bases). V lost 2 bases and J 4 bases, leaving 11 bases between the germline ends. Per the germline V gene, CDR1 is GTSNPN and CDR2 is SVGIG (reference sequence). This CDR3 has 13 amino acids. The CDR3 DNA, read in part, is TGTGCCTGGAGTCGAGGCAGGGGCACTGAA. Translation gives CAWSRGRGTE. The CDR3 in full is CAWSRGRGTEAFF. Full variable domain (rest looked up from reference TRBV30 and TRBJ1-1): SQTIHQWPATLVQPVGSPLSLECTVEGTSNPNLYWYRQAAGRGLQLLFYSVGIGQISSEVPQNLSASRPQDRQFILSSKKLLLSDSGFYLCAWSRGRGTEAFFGQGTRLTVV.

Note on this clone: The read ends 3 residues early relative to the CDR3; the germline J gene fills the gap. The V call is TRBV11-2, the J call TRBJ1-1; D possibly corresponds to TRBD1 (5 bases). The germline gives CDR1 SGHAT, CDR2 FQNNGV. Trimming took off 7 bases at V and 1 base at J, with 13 bases between the two ends. The CDR3 contains 14 residues. The CDR3 is CASNTQGPNTEAFF. The sequenced part of the CDR3 DNA is TGTGCCAGCAATACTCAGGGCCCGAACACTGAA.

This clone was observed at least ten times. The CDR3 end falls 3 residues outside the read, so it is completed with the germline J gene. The chain combines TRBV5-1 with TRBJ2-3, with D possibly being TRBD2 (5 bases). Germline V gene sequence: CDR1 SGHRS, CDR2 YFSETQ. The CDR3 totals 16 residues. Trimming cost V 4 bases and J 1 base, with 16 bases left between them. CDR3 loop: CASSPGELEGTDTQYF. The CDR3 bases that were read are TGCGCCAGCAGCCCCGGGGAATTGGAAGGCACAGATACG.

This clone has ten or more counts. The read ends 3 residues early relative to the CDR3; the germline J gene fills the gap. The chain joins TRBV6-1 to TRBJ1-5, with 7 nucleotides matching TRBD1. Looked up from germline, CDR1 is MNHNS and CDR2 is SASEGT. The CDR3 runs 14 residues. Trimming took 0 bases from V and 7 from J; bases not matched to a gene: 3. The CDR3 DNA, read in part, is TGTGCCAGCAGTGAAGCTACAGGGGAGCAGCCC. Translation: CASSEATGEQP. The entire CDR3 sequence reads CASSEATGEQPQHF.

This clone was counted many times. The CDR3 end falls 3 residues outside the read, so it is completed with the germline J gene. V usage is TRBV5-6 and J usage is TRBJ1-4; 9 bases line up with TRBD1. The CDR3 runs 13 residues. CDR1 is SGHDT and CDR2 is YYEEEE in the germline V gene. Trimming removed 6 bases from V and 8 bases from J; junction bases left unmatched: 5. The CDR3 loop reads CASKRGQGEKLFF. CDR3 bases read: TGTGCCAGCAAGCGGGGACAGGGCGAAAAA.

Of note for this clone: With the read ending 3 residues before the CDR3 end, the germline J gene is used to fill in that end. V gene TRBV7-6 combines with J gene TRBJ2-7; D is possibly TRBD1 or TRBD2 (5 bases each). The length of the CDR3 is 14 residues. Germline V gene sequence: CDR1 SGHVS, CDR2 FNYEAQ. The germline V and J ends were trimmed by 4 bases and 4 bases, with 14 bases remaining between them. The covered CDR3 bases are TGTGCCAGCAGCTCCGGAAGGGGAGATTACGAG. It yields the protein CASSSGRGDYE. The whole CDR3 protein is CASSSGRGDYEQYF.

Many counts were recorded for this clone. The DNA ends 3 residues before the CDR3 does, and the rest of the CDR3 is filled in from the germline J gene. The gene calls are TRBV18 and TRBJ2-1; a possible D gene is TRBD2 (6 bases). V lost 3 bases and J lost 4, with 16 bases in between. Per the germline V gene, CDR1 is KGHSH and CDR2 is LQKENI. The CDR3 runs to 16 residues. CDR3 DNA (partial): TGTGCCAGCTCACCGGTGGTTAGCGGAGGATACAATGAG. Residues: CASSPVVSGGYNE. The whole CDR3 region reads CASSPVVSGGYNEQFF.

The table lists this clone with many counts. The CDR3 goes on 3 residues after the read ends, and that part is filled in from the germline J gene. The V and J genes are TRBV19 and TRBJ1-5; D perhaps matches TRBD1 (6 bases). CDR1 is LNHDA, CDR2 SQIVND, per germline (reference sequence). V gave up 8 bases and J gave up 0 bases, with 11 bases separating them. CDR3 size: 14 residues. CDR3 residues: CASGGGTSNQPQHF. CDR3 DNA (partial): TGTGCCAGTGGGGGGGGCACTAGCAATCAGCCC.

This clone was observed many times. Sequencing ends 3 residues short of the CDR3 end; the germline J gene provides the rest. V usage is TRBV7-9 and J usage is TRBJ1-5, with TRBD1 as a possible D gene (6 bases). V was clipped by 6 bases and J by 7 bases, with 10 bases between them. From germline, CDR1 is SEHNR and CDR2 FQNEAQ (reference sequence). The CDR3 is 12 residues long. The CDR3 sequence is CASSPGDQPQHF. The CDR3 bases that were read are TGTGCCAGCAGTCCAGGGGACCAGCCC.

This clone was detected ten times or more. With the read ending 3 residues before the CDR3 end, the germline J gene is used to fill in that end. The V call is TRBV11-3, the J call TRBJ2-3, with D uncertain. The germline gives CDR1 SGHNT, CDR2 YENEEA. V lost 4 bases, J lost 0 bases, and 11 bases lay in between. The CDR3 runs 15 residues. The CDR3 sequence: CASSYRFSSTDTQYF. Partial CDR3 DNA: TGTGCCAGCAGCTACAGATTTTCTAGCACAGATACG.

This clone was observed at least ten times. The read comes to an end 3 residues before the CDR3 does, leaving the germline J gene to fill in the end. V is TRBV18 and J is TRBJ2-6; D is unclear. Per germline, CDR1 KGHSH and CDR2 LQKENI. This CDR3 region has 18 residues. V shed 3 bases and J shed 0 bases, with 15 bases lying between them. CDR3 sequence: CASSPTPGPRSGANVLTF. Partial CDR3 DNA: TGTGCCAGCTCACCGACGCCGGGTCCTCGCTCTGGGGCCAACGTC.

Ten or more counts support this clone. The read ends 3 residues shy of where the CDR3 ends; the end is completed using the germline J gene. The V gene is TRBV20-1, the J gene TRBJ2-1; 14 bases match TRBD2. V shed 4 bases, J shed 7 bases, and the junction held 3 bases outside the gene matches. This CDR3 is built from 14 residues. The germline V gene encodes CDR1 DFQATT and CDR2 SNEGSKA (reference sequence). CDR3 DNA, as far as it was read: TGCAGTGCTAAGACTAGCGGGAGGGGAAATGAG. Translation: CSAKTSGRGNE. The whole CDR3 sequence is CSAKTSGRGNEQFF.